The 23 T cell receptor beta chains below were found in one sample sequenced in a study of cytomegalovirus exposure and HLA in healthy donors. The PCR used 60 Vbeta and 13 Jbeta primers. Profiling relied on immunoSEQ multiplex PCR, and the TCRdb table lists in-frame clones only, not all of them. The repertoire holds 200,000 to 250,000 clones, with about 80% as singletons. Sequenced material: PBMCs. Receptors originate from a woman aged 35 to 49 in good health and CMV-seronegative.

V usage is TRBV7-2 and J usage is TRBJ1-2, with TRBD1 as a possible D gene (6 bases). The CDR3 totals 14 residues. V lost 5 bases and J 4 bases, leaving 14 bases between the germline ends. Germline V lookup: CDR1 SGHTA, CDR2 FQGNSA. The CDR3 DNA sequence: TGTGCCAGCAGCCCCAGGGGCCGGTTCTATGGCTACACCTTC. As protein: CASSPRGRFYGYTF.

The CDR3 loop reads CASSIAVRNTGELFF. The CDR3 DNA is TGTGCCAGTAGTATTGCGGTGCGCAACACCGGGGAGCTGTTTTTT. The rearrangement links TRBV19 to TRBJ2-2; D unresolved. Germline-derived CDR1 and CDR2 are LNHDA and SQIVND (reference sequence). CDR3 length equals 15 residues. Trimming shortened V by 3 bases and J by 2 bases, and 10 bases separated the two germline ends.

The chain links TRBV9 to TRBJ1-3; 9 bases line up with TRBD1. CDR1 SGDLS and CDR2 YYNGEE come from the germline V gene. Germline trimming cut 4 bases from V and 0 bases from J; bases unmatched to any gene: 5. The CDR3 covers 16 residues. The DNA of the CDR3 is TGTGCCAGCAGCTACCCGGACAGGGGCTCTGGAAACACCATATATTTT. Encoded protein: CASSYPDRGSGNTIYF.

This CDR3 is CASSPRDRGGYEQYF. CDR3 nucleotide sequence: TGCGCCAGCAGCCCCCGGGACAGGGGAGGGTACGAGCAGTACTTC. The chain employs TRBV5-1 and TRBJ2-7, with 10 bases identical to TRBD1. The CDR3 loop spans 15 amino acids. After removal of 4 bases from V and 4 bases from J, the junction contained 8 bases not matched to a gene. CDR1 SGHRS and CDR2 YFSETQ come from the germline V gene.

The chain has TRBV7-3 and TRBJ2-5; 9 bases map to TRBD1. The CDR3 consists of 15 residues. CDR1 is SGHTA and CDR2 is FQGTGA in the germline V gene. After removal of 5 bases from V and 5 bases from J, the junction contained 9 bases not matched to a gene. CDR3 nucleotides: TGTGCCAGCAGCGGGGCCGGGACAGGGATCGAGACCCAGTACTTC. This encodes CASSGAGTGIETQYF.

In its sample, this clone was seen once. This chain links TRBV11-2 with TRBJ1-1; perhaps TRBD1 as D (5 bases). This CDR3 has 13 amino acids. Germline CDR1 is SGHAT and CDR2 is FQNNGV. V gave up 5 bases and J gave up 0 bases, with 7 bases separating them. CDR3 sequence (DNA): TGTGCCAGCAGCGAGACAGTGAACACTGAAGCTTTCTTT. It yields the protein CASSETVNTEAFF.

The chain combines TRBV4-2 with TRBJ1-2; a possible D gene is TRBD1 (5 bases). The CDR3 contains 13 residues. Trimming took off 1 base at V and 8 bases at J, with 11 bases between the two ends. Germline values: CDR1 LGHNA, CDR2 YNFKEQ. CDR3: CASSQGTGAGYTF. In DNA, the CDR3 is TGTGCCAGCAGCCAAGGTACTGGGGCCGGCTACACCTTC.

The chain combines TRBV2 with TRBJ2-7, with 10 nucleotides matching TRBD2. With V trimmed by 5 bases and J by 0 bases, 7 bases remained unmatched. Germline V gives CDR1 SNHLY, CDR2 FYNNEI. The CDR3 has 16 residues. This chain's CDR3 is CASSKTSGANSYEQYF. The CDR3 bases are TGTGCCAGCAGTAAAACTAGCGGGGCGAACTCCTACGAGCAGTACTTC.

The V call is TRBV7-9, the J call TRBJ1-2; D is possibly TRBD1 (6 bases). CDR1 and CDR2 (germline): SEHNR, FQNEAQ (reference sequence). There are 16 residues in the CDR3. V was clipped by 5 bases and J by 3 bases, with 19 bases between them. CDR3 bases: TGTGCCAGCAGCGGTGGACCCCGGGACAAGTACTATGGCTACACCTTC. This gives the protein CASSGGPRDKYYGYTF.

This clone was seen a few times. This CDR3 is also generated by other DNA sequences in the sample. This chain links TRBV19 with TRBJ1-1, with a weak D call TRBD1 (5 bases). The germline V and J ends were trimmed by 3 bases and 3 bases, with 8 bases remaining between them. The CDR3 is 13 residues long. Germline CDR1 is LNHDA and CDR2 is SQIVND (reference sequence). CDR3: CASSIGGDTEAFF. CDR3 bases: TGTGCCAGTAGTATCGGGGGGGACACTGAAGCTTTCTTT.

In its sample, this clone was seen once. The DNA of the CDR3 is TGTGCCAGCTCACCGGACACACCGAACACCGGGGAGCTGTTTTTT. Amino acid sequence: CASSPDTPNTGELFF. V is TRBV18 and J is TRBJ2-2, with a tentative D call TRBD1 (5 bases). Germline loops: CDR1 KGHSH, CDR2 LQKENI. The CDR3 spans 15 residues. V gave up 3 bases and J gave up 0 bases, with 8 bases separating them.

CDR3 region: CASSGGAPDTQYF. Written as DNA, the CDR3 is TGTGCCAGTAGCGGGGGGGCGCCAGATACGCAGTATTTT. The chain joins TRBV7-3 to TRBJ2-3; 11 positions agree with TRBD2. The germline V gene has CDR1 SGHTA and CDR2 FQGTGA. Trimming took 9 bases from V and 4 from J; bases not matched to a gene: 3. This CDR3 has 13 amino acids.

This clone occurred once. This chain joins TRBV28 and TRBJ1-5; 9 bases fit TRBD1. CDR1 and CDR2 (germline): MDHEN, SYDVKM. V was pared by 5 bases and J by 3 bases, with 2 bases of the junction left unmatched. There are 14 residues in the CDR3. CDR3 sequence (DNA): TGTGCCAGCAGTCGGACAGGGGACAATCAGCCCCAGCATTTT. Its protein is CASSRTGDNQPQHF.

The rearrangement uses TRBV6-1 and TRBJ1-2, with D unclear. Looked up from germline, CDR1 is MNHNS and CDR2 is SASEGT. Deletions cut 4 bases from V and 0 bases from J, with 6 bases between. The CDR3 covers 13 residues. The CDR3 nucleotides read TGTGCCAGCAGTGTTCGAGCTAACTATGGCTACACCTTC. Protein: CASSVRANYGYTF.

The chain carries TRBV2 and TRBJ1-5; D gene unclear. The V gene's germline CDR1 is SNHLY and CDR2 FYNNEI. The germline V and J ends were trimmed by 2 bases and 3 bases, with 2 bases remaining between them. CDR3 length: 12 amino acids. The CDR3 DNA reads TGTGCCAGCAGTGAATACAATCAGCCCCAGCATTTT. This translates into CASSEYNQPQHF.

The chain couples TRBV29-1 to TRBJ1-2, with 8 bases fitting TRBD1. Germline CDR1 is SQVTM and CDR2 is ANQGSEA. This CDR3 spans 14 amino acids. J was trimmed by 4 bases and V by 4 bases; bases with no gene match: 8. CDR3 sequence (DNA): TGCAGCGTTGTTTCCTCGGGACAGGTCTATGGCTACACCTTC. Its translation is CSVVSSGQVYGYTF.

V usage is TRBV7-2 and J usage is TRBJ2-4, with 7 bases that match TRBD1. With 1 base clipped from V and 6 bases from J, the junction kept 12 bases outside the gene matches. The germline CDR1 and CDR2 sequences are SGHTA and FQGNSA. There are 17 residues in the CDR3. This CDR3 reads CASSLVLVTGRRNIQYF. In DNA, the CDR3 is TGTGCCAGCAGCTTAGTTCTTGTGACAGGGAGAAGAAACATTCAGTACTTC. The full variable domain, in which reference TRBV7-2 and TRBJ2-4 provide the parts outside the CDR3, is GAGVSQSPSNKVTEKGKDVELRCDPISGHTALYWYRQSLGQGLEFLIYFQGNSAPDKSGLPSDRFSAERTGGSVSTLTIQRTQQEDSAVYLCASSLVLVTGRRNIQYFGAGTRLSVL.

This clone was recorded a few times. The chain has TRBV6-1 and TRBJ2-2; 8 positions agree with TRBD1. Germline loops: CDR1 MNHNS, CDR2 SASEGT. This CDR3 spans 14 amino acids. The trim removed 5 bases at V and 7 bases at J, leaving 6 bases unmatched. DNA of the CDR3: TGTGCCAGCAGTAATACAGGGGGTATCGGGGAGCTGTTTTTT. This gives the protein CASSNTGGIGELFF.

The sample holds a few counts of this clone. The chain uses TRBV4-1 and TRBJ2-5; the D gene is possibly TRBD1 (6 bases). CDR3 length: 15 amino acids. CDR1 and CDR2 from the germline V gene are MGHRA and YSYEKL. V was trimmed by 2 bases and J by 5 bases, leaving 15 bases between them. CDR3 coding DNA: TGCGCCAGCAGCCAACGCGGACAGACTATTGAGACCCAGTACTTC. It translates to CASSQRGQTIETQYF.

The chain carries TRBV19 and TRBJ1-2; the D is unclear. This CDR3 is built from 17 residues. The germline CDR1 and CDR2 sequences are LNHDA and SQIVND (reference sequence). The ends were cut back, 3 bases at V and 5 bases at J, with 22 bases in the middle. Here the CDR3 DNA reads TGTGCCAGTAGTATGGGGAGCCTAATCCCTGGGAAGTATGGCTACACCTTC. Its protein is CASSMGSLIPGKYGYTF.

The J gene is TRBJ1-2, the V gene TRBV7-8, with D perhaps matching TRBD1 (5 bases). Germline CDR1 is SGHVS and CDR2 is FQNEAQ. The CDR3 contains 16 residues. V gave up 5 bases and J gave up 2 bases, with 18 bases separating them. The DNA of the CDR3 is TGTGCCAGCAGCCTAGAGCGGGACCCCAAGAACTATGGCTACACCTTC. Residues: CASSLERDPKNYGYTF.

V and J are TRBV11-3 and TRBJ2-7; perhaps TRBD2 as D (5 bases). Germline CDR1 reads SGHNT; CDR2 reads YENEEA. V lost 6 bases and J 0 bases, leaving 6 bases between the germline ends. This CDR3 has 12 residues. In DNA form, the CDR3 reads TGTGCCAGCAGGCGGGCCTCCTACGAGCAGTACTTC. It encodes CASRRASYEQYF.

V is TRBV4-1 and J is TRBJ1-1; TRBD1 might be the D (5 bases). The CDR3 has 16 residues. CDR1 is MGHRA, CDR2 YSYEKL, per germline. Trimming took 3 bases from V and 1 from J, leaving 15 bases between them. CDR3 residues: CASSHPKAGGNTEAFF. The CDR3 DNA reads TGCGCCAGCAGCCATCCTAAAGCGGGGGGGAACACTGAAGCTTTCTTT.